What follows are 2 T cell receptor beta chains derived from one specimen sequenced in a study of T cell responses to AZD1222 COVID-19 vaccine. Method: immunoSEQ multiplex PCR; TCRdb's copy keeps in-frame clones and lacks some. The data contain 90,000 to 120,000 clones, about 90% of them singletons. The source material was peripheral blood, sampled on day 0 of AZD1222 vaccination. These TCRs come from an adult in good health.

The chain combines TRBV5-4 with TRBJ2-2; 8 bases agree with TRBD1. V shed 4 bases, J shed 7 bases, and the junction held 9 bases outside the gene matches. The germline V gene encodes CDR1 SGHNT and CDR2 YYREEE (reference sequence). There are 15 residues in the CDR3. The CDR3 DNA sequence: TGTGCCAGCAGCCCGGACAGGGCTAGTGTCGGGGAGCTGTTTTTT. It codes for CASSPDRASVGELFF.

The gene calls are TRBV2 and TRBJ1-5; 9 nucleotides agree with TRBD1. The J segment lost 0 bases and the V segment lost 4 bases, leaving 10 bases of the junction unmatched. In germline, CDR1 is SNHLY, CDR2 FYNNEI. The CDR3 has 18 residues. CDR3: CASSGSPGQGSSNQPQHF. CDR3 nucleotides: TGTGCCAGCAGTGGCTCACCGGGACAGGGAAGTAGCAATCAGCCCCAGCATTTT.